Sequencing of this T cell receptor (beta chain) was carried out in a study of cytomegalovirus exposure and HLA in healthy donors. About the research overall: An earlier analysis identified 117 million unique TCR beta sequences in 150 million to 200 million T cells. Study results and caveats: It was reported in a later analysis that an Asian-associated ancestry cluster showed fewer N-insertions than the approximately 670-donor mean.

Germline V gives CDR1 PRHDT, CDR2 FYEKMQ (reference sequence). V gave up 6 bases and J gave up 1 base, with 12 bases separating them. The CDR3 length is 15 residues. On this clone: As yet, its antigen is unknown.

Both 60 Vbeta primers and 13 Jbeta primers went into the PCR. Some clones are missing from TCRdb's copy, which holds only in-frame ones; the method was immunoSEQ multiplex PCR. This table lists fewer than 200,000 clones. The sequenced sample was PBMCs. V gene TRBV13 combines with J gene TRBJ2-2; TRBD1 might be the D (6 bases). The sequence was collected from a woman aged 55-70 years in good health and CMV-seronegative. CDR3: CASRSGHKNTGELFF. In nucleotides, the CDR3 is TGTGCCAGCAGATCGGGACACAAGAACACCGGGGAGCTGTTTTTT.